This paragraph covers one T cell receptor beta chain sequence. Its antigen is not identified. The data were obtained in a study of cytomegalovirus exposure and HLA in healthy donors. Study conclusions and caveats: A classifier reportedly called cytomegalovirus status with high sensitivity and specificity. A previous analysis found most TCR beta V segments productive roughly 87% or roughly 30% of the time. Association of a missense DCLRE1C variant with TCR beta V- and J-gene trimming was reported in a later analysis. TCR beta chains numbering approximately 150 were designated cytomegalovirus-associated.

This CDR3 comprises 14 residues. Trimming stripped 6 bases from V and 5 bases from J, with 14 bases between. Germline-derived CDR1 and CDR2 are MNHNS and SASEGT. Primers for the PCR totalled 60 Vbeta and 13 Jbeta. Measured with immunoSEQ multiplex PCR; TCRdb has only the in-frame clones, and not every one. The sample holds about 83,000 clones. V is TRBV6-1 and J is TRBJ1-5, with D unresolved. Sequencing was done on a sample of PBMCs. This receptor was taken from a man between 18 and 29 years old in good health and CMV-seropositive. The DNA for the CDR3 is TGTGCCAGCAGACCCACGGGTGGAGATCAGCCCCAGCATTTT. Translation gives CASRPTGGDQPQHF.